This T cell receptor (beta chain) was profiled in a study of blood T cells in healthy people across ages (dated by TCRdb to the mid-2010s). About the investigation overall: In model experiments, template switching captured about one uniquely barcoded TCR beta cDNA molecule for every two T cells. Donors of different ages were randomly distributed across sequencing lanes to avoid experimental bias. The study measured age-related changes in TCR beta repertoire diversity using deep sequencing normalized with unique cDNA molecular identifiers. Donors were grouped into four age groups: young (average roughly 16 years), middle-aged (about 40), aged (over 55) and long-lived (approximately 82). The study analyzed two additional independent replicas of 1 million unique cDNA reads from the same blood draw for two donors, one aged 18 to 30 and one aged 80 or older. On the study overall, not on this receptor specifically: As age increased, observed TCR beta diversity per million T cells dropped in a roughly linear way, and a significant reduction was already evident by age around 41. The long-lived group showed more naive CD4+ T cells, fewer expanded clones and increased TCR diversity than the aged group, suggesting age selection. Donor CMV infection status was unknown, potentially confounding age-related changes in expanded clonotypes. Because profiling used bulk unsorted PBMCs, naive and antigen-experienced compartments could not be compared conclusively. Total diversity estimates from one million sequenced T cells were considered lower bounds and underestimates. The percentage of naive T cells measured by flow cytometry correlated strongly with observed TCR beta diversity.

Receptors were amplified or captured by 5' RACE. The data were produced on an Illumina HiSeq 2500. A second PCR of roughly 6 to 11 cycles was performed with a sample-barcoded 5' primer and a J-beta primer mix. A template-switch 5' adaptor carrying 12 random nucleotides introduced a unique molecular identifier onto each TCR beta cDNA molecule. At least 3 million CDR3-containing paired-end reads were obtained from each sample. All of the RNA was converted into first-strand cDNA using the Mint cDNA synthesis kit, with a TRBC-specific oligonucleotide serving as the primer. After uracil-DNA glycosylase treatment, a first 18-cycle PCR used universal primers M1SS and BC2_uni_R on all cDNA. In the paper's pipeline: Each sample was normalized by randomly selecting 1 million high-quality reads, each carrying a distinct molecular identifier. Instead of being binned into consensus sequences, reads with shared molecular identifiers were discarded. CDR3 identification, clonotype clustering and error correction used MiTCR with a Q25 quality threshold and the strictest error-elimination algorithm. A nonparametric unseen species model with Euler transformation was used to estimate lower-bound total TCR beta diversity. TCRdb trimmed the raw reads at Q25, called clones with MiXCR and kept productive beta chains. Every entry covers one CDR3 protein and lists the most common genes and DNA from its rows. TCRdb's processing, not the authors' own work, is the source of the V and J calls. For this sample the table gives some 1.7 million distinct CDR3 sequences, of which about 30% were detected only once. 7% to 9% of the sample is in the top ten clones.

The roughly 39 donors, aged 6 to 90 years, were systemically healthy Caucasian individuals from Russia. About 10 milliliters of peripheral blood were collected from each donor into EDTA-treated Vacutainer tubes. Ficoll-Paque density-gradient centrifugation was used to isolate PBMCs, with at least 7 million obtained per sample. Total RNA, at least 5 micrograms per sample, was extracted from PBMCs with Trizol reagent. Naive CD45RAhigh/CD27high T cell percentages were measured by flow cytometry on a PBMC aliquot from every donor. Turning to this clonotype: No antigen is known for it. Base qualities were left out, and no much larger clone turns up one base away.

The sequencing input was blood. The sequence was obtained from a woman aged 25-40 years in good health.

The CDR3 region has the sequence CATNTGDGYTF. In nucleotide form, the sequence is TGTGCCACCAACACAGGGGACGGCTACACCTTC. Recombination connected TRBV27 to TRBJ1-2; 7 central nucleotides agree with TRBD1. Sequences MNHEY (CDR1) and SMNVEV (CDR2) are obtained from the germline V gene (reference sequence). Inclusive of the bounding cysteine and phenylalanine, the CDR3 is 11 residues long. The sequence is cut down to CDR3 DNA, 33 bases in frame from base 1. Compared with germline, V lacks 10 bases and J lacks 8 bases; bases without a gene match: 7.